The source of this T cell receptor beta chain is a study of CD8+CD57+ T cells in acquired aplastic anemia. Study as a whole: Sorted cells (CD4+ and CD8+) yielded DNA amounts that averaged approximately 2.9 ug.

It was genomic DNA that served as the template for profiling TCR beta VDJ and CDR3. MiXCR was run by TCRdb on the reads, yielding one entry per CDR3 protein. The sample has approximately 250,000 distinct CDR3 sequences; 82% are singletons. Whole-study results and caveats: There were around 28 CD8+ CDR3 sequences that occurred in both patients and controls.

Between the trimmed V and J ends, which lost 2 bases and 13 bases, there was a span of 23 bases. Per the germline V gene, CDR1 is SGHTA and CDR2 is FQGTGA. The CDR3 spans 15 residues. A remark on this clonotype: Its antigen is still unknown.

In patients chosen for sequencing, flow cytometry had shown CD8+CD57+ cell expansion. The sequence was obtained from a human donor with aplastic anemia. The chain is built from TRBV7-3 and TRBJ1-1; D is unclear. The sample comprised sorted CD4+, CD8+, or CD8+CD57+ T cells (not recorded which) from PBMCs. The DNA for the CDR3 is TGTGCCAGCAGCTTAGGTCTGAGAGGTTCACCTGACGATTTCTTT. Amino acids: CASSLGLRGSPDDFF.